The rows below give T cell receptor beta chains drawn from one sample of a study of blood T cell repertoires in COVID-19. Generated by immunoSEQ multiplex PCR, the TCRdb table keeps only in-frame clones and is missing some. The sample lists 97,000 or so clones, 90% occurring once. Sequenced material: peripheral blood. These receptors were collected from a man aged 50 or older with acute or convalescent COVID-19. Both conserved end residues are part of each CDR3. The D gene is left open where the match is weak. Clone size is shown for a subset of rows, as once, few, many or a class of expanded clone.

clone_size,j_call,v_call,d_call,cdr3_aa,cdr3_nt
-,TRBJ2-3,TRBV6-2/TRBV6-3,-,CASRPFPERSSTDTQYF,TGTGCCAGCAGACCTTTTCCAGAGCGGAGTAGCACAGATACGCAGTATTTT
once,TRBJ2-7,TRBV7-2,TRBD2,CASSSPGGRWEQYF,TGTGCCAGCAGCTCCCCGGGAGGGCGCTGGGAGCAGTACTTC
-,TRBJ2-3,TRBV19,-,CATLDRAFADTQYF,TGTGCCACCTTGGATAGAGCGTTCGCAGATACGCAGTATTTT
-,TRBJ1-3,TRBV25-1,-,CASKRQQGGNTIYF,TGTGCCAGTAAAAGGCAACAGGGAGGAAACACCATATATTTT
-,TRBJ2-2,TRBV6-5,TRBD2,CASTPGGGANGELFF,TGTGCCAGCACCCCCGGCGGGGGGGCGAACGGGGAGCTGTTTTTT
-,TRBJ1-3,TRBV7-2,-,CASSLGPAGSGNTIYF,TGTGCCAGCAGCTTGGGACCCGCGGGGTCCGGAAACACCATATATTTT
-,TRBJ1-5,TRBV5-8,TRBD1,CASSPQQGNQPQHF,TGTGCCAGCAGCCCACAACAGGGGAATCAGCCCCAGCATTTT
-,TRBJ1-4,TRBV27,TRBD1,CASSLSVDRGKLFF,TGTGCCAGCAGTTTATCGGTCGACAGGGGAAAACTGTTTTTT
-,TRBJ1-6,TRBV4-1,-,CASSQERAGFGSPLHF,TGCGCCAGCAGCCAAGAAAGGGCAGGGTTCGGATCACCCCTCCACTTT
-,TRBJ1-1,TRBV5-1,TRBD1,CASSSGQGWYTEAFF,TGCGCCAGCAGCTCGGGACAGGGATGGTACACTGAAGCTTTCTTT
-,TRBJ2-2,TRBV30,-,CAWSLPYTGELFF,TGTGCCTGGAGTCTACCTTACACCGGGGAGCTGTTTTTT
-,TRBJ2-3,TRBV11-2,-,CASSLDSDTQYF,TGTGCCAGCAGCTTAGACTCTGATACGCAGTATTTT
-,TRBJ1-2,TRBV6-1,TRBD1,CASNPDRGGNYGYTF,TGTGCCAGCAACCCCGACAGGGGAGGGAACTATGGCTACACCTTC
-,TRBJ2-1,TRBV5-1,-,CASSLYPHDNNEQFF,TGCGCCAGCAGTTTATATCCCCACGACAACAATGAGCAGTTCTTC
-,TRBJ2-1,TRBV5-1,TRBD2,CASSFGTSGNHEQFF,TGCGCCAGCAGCTTCGGGACTAGCGGGAATCATGAGCAGTTCTTC
-,TRBJ2-5,TRBV5-1,TRBD2,CASSPGGGGQETQYF,TGCGCCAGCAGCCCCGGGGGGGGTGGTCAAGAGACCCAGTACTTC
once,TRBJ2-7,TRBV3-1/TRBV3-2,TRBD2,CASSLSGSSYEQYF,TGTGCCAGCAGCCTAAGCGGGAGCTCCTACGAGCAGTACTTC
-,TRBJ2-7,TRBV20-1,-,CSVPDPPRLFF,TGCAGTGTCCCTGACCCGCCCCGACTTTTCTTC
-,TRBJ1-1,TRBV12-3/TRBV12-4,TRBD1,CASTTGRPEAFF,TGTGCCAGCACGACAGGGCGCCCTGAAGCTTTCTTT
once,TRBJ1-4,TRBV11-2,-,CASSPGQGNEKLFF,TGTGCCAGCAGCCCGGGTCAGGGTAATGAAAAACTGTTTTTT
-,TRBJ2-7,TRBV6-6,TRBD2,CASRQGLAGPYEQYF,TGTGCCAGCAGGCAAGGACTAGCGGGACCTTACGAGCAGTACTTC
-,TRBJ2-1,TRBV27,TRBD1,CASSLRGTGFGNEQFF,TGTGCCAGCAGTTTAAGGGGGACAGGGTTTGGCAATGAGCAGTTCTTC
once,TRBJ2-7,TRBV5-1,TRBD2,CASSATSGSDEQYF,TGCGCCAGCAGCGCTACTAGCGGGAGCGACGAGCAGTACTTC
once,TRBJ1-5,TRBV7-2,-,CASSLGRGDRQPQHF,TGTGCCAGCAGCTTGGGGAGGGGAGATCGTCAGCCCCAGCATTTT
-,TRBJ1-1,TRBV11-3,TRBD1,CANSLGGRGETEAFF,TGTGCCAACAGCTTAGGGGGCAGGGGCGAGACTGAAGCTTTCTTT
-,TRBJ2-3,TRBV7-2,-,CASSLSSLDTQYF,TGTGCCAGCAGCTTATCTTCCCTTGATACGCAGTATTTT
-,TRBJ1-2,TRBV5-1,-,CASSSTPQVNYGYTF,TGCGCCAGCAGCTCGACCCCCCAGGTCAACTATGGCTACACCTTC
-,TRBJ1-5,TRBV9,TRBD1,CASSVVETGINQPQHF,TGTGCCAGCAGCGTAGTTGAGACAGGGATCAATCAGCCCCAGCATTTT
-,TRBJ1-1,TRBV24-1,TRBD1,CATSDRDRGAFF,TGTGCCACCAGTGATCGGGACAGGGGAGCTTTCTTT
-,TRBJ2-2,TRBV6-2/TRBV6-3,TRBD1,CASSSSGQGKPGELFF,TGTGCCAGCAGTTCGTCGGGACAGGGAAAGCCCGGGGAGCTGTTTTTT
-,TRBJ1-2,TRBV6-4,-,CASRARATSQTPLNYGYTF,TGTGCCAGCAGGGCCAGGGCGACTTCCCAAACCCCCCTCAACTATGGCTACACCTTC
-,TRBJ1-1,TRBV5-1,-,CASSLVGDFNTEAFF,TGCGCCAGCAGCTTGGTGGGAGATTTCAACACTGAAGCTTTCTTT
-,TRBJ2-1,TRBV27,TRBD2,CASSSSSGRIEQFF,TGTGCCAGCAGTTCTTCCAGCGGGAGGATTGAGCAGTTCTTC
-,TRBJ2-7,TRBV24-1,TRBD2,CATSDTSGRDLREQYF,TGTGCCACCAGTGACACTAGCGGGAGAGACCTACGCGAGCAGTACTTC
-,TRBJ2-1,TRBV3-1/TRBV3-2,-,CASSQVQGEQFF,TGTGCCAGCAGCCAGGTCCAGGGTGAGCAGTTCTTC
-,TRBJ1-1,TRBV11-3,-,CASSLDSRVSTEAFF,TGTGCCAGCAGCTTAGATTCGAGGGTGAGCACTGAAGCTTTCTTT
-,TRBJ2-1,TRBV11-2,TRBD1,CASSLAVGTGFIDEQFF,TGTGCCAGCAGCTTAGCAGTGGGGACAGGGTTTATCGATGAGCAGTTCTTC
-,TRBJ2-2,TRBV6-4,TRBD1,CASSALTGHSGELFF,TGTGCCAGCAGTGCCCTGACAGGGCATTCCGGGGAGCTGTTTTTT
-,TRBJ2-2,TRBV24-1,-,CATSEQGFGELFF,TGTGCCACCAGTGAGCAGGGATTCGGGGAGCTGTTTTTT
-,TRBJ2-1,TRBV7-7,TRBD2,CASSSGTSGEQFF,TGTGCCAGCAGCTCTGGGACTAGCGGTGAGCAGTTCTTC
-,TRBJ1-2,TRBV5-1,-,CASSLSGYGNYGYTF,TGCGCCAGCAGCTTGTCGGGGTACGGTAACTATGGCTACACCTTC